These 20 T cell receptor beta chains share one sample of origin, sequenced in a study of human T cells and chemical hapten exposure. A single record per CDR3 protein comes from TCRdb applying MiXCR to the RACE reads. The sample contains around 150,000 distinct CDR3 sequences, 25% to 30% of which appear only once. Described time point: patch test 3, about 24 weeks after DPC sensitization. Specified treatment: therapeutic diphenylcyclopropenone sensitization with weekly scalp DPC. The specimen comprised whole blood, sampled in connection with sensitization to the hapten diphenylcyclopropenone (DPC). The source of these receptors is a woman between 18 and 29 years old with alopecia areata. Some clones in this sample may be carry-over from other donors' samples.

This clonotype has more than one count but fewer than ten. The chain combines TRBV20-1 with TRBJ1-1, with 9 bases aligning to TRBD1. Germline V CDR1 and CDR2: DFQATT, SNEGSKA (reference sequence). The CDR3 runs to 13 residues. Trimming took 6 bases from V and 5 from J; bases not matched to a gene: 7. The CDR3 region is CSANRGLGTEAFF. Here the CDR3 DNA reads TGCAGTGCCAACAGGGGGCTTGGAACTGAAGCTTTCTTT.

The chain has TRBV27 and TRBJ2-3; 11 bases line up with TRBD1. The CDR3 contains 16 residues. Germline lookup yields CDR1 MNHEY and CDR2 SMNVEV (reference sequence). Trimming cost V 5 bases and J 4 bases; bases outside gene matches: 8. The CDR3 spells CASSPGRTGGADTQYF. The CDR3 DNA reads TGTGCCAGCAGTCCCGGGAGGACAGGGGGCGCAGATACGCAGTATTTT.

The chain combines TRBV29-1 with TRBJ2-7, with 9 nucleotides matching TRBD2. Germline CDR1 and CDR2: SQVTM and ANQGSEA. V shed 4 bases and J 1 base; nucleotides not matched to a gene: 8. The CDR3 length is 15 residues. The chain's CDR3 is CSVGFAGGPSYEQYF. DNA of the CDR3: TGCAGCGTTGGGTTTGCGGGAGGGCCGTCCTACGAGCAGTACTTC.

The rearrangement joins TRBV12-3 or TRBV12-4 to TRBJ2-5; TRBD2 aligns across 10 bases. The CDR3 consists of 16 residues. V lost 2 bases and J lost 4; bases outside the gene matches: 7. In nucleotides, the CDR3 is TGTGCCAGCAGTTTATTTCTAGCGGGAGTTTCAGAGACCCAGTACTTC. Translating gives CASSLFLAGVSETQYF.

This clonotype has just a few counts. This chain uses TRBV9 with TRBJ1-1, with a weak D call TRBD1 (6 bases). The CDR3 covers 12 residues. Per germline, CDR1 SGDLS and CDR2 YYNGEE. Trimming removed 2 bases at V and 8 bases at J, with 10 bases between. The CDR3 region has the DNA TGTGCCAGCAGCGTTGGACAGACCGAAGCTTTCTTT. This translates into CASSVGQTEAFF.

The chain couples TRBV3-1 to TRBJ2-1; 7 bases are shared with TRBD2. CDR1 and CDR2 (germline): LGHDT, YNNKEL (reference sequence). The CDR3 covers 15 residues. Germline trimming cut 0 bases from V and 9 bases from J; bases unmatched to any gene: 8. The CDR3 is CASSQDPSSGGEQFF. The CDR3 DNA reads TGTGCCAGCAGCCAAGATCCGTCTAGCGGAGGTGAGCAGTTCTTC.

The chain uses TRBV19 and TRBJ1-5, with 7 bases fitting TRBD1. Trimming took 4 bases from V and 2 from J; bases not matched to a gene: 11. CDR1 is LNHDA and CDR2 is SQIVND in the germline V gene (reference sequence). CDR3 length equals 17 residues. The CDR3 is CASSTDRTGTGNQPQHF. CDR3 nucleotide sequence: TGTGCCAGTAGTACCGACAGGACCGGGACAGGCAATCAGCCCCAGCATTTT.

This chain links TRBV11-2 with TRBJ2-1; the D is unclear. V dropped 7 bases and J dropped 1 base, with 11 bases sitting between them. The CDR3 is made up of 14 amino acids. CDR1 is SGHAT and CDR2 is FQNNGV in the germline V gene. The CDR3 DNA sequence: TGTGCCAGCACCCGCGATACGTCCTACAATGAGCAGTTCTTC. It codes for CASTRDTSYNEQFF.

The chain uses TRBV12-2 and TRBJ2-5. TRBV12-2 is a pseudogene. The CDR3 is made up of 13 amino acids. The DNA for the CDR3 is TGTGCAAGTCGCTTAGCGGGACAAGAGACCCAGTACTTC. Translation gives CASRLAGQETQYF.

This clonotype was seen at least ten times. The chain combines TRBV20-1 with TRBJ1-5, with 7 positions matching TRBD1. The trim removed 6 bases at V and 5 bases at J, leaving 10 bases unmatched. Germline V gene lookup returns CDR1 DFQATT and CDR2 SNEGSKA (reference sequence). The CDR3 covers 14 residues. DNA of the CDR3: TGCAGTGCAGCCCCCCGGGACAGAGATCAGCCCCAGCATTTT. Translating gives CSAAPRDRDQPQHF.

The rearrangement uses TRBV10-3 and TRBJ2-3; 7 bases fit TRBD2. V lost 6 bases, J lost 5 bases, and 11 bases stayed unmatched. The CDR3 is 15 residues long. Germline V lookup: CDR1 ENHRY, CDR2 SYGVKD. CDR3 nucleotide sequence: TGTGCCATCAGGGTAGCGGGCCCTCGGGGAGATACGCAGTATTTT. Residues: CAIRVAGPRGDTQYF.

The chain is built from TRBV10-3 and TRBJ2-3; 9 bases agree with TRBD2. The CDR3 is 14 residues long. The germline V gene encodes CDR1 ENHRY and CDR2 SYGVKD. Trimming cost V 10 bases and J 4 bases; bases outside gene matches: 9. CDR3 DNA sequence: TGTGCCACCATTAGCGGGAGTGGCCCAGATACGCAGTATTTT. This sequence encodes CATISGSGPDTQYF.

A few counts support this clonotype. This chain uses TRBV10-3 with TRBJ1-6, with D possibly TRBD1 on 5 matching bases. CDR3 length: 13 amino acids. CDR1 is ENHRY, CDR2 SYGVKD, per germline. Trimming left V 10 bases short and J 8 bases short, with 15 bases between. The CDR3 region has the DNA TGTGCCACCGGAACAGGAGAGGATTCACCCCTCCACTTT. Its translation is CATGTGEDSPLHF.

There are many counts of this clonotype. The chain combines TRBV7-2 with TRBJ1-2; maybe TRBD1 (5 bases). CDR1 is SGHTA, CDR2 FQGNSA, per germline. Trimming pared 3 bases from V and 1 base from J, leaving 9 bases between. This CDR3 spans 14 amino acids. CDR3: CASSLGRVNYGYTF. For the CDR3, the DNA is TGTGCCAGCAGCTTGGGACGAGTTAACTATGGCTACACCTTC.

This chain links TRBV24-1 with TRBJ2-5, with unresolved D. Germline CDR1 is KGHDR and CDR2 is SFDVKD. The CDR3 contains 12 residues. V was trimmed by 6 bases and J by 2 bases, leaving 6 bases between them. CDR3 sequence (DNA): TGTGCCACCAGTTTCGGGCAAGAGACCCAGTACTTC. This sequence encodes CATSFGQETQYF.

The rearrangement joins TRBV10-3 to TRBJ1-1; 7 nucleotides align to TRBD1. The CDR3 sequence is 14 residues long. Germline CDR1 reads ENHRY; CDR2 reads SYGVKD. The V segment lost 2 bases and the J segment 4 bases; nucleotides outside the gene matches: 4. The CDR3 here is CAISEAQGFTEAFF. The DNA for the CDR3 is TGTGCCATCAGTGAGGCACAGGGGTTCACTGAAGCTTTCTTT.

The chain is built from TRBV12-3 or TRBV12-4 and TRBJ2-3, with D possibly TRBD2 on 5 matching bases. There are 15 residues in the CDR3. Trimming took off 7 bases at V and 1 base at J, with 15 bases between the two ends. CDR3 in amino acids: CASMKTRAGTDTQYF. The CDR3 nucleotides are TGTGCCAGCATGAAGACGAGGGCGGGCACAGATACGCAGTATTTT.

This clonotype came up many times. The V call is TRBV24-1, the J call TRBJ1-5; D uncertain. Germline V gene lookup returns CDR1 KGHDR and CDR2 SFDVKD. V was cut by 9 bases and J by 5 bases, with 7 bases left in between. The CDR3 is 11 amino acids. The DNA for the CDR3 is TGTGCCACCCTCGTCCATCAGCCCCAGCATTTT. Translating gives CATLVHQPQHF.

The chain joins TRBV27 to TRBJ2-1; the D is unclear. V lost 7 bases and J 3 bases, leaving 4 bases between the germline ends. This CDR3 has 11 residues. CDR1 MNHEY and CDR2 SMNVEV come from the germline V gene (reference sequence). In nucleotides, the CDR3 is TGTGCCAGCATATTCTACAATGAGCAGTTCTTC. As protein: CASIFYNEQFF.

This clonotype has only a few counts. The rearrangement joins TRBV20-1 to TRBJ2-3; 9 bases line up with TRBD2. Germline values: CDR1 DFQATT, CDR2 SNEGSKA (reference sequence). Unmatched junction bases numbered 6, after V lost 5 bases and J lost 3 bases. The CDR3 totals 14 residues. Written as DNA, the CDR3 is TGCAGTGCTTCTTTAGCGGGAGTAACAGATACGCAGTATTTT. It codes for CSASLAGVTDTQYF.